A single T cell receptor beta chain is shown here with its context. This CDR3 region has 13 residues. V lost 5 bases to trimming and J lost 6 bases; unmatched junction nucleotides: 5. CDR1 MGHRA and CDR2 YSYEKL come from the germline V gene. TCRdb keeps only in-frame clones here, not all; method: immunoSEQ multiplex PCR. This sample has more than 90,000 clones, with approximately 94% found just once. The data were obtained in a study of technical replicates of blood from a handful of donors. This receptor was obtained from a human donor in good health. The material sequenced was T cells isolated from PBMCs. The rearrangement uses TRBV4-1 and TRBJ1-2; TRBD1 agrees at 8 bases. CDR3 sequence: CASSNRGSDGYTF. The CDR3 coding sequence is TGCGCCAGCAGCAACAGGGGGTCGGATGGCTACACCTTC.